The clone carrying this T cell receptor beta chain came up many times. What it binds is not known. The data belong to a study of T cells in Graves' hyperthyroidism and ophthalmopathy. For the study at large: Any treatment followed the collection of peripheral blood at initial diagnosis.

Fresh 10 ml peripheral blood yielded PBMCs. Study-level results: Blood held most thyroid clonotypes expanded above 0.001 frequency.

It was RNA transcripts that yielded the amplified TCR beta CDR3 regions. Using the HTBI primer set, a first-round RT-PCR was run on the TCR CDR3. TCRdb reanalysed the multiplex PCR reads using MiXCR and keeps one entry per CDR3 protein. This sample has around 350,000 distinct CDR3 sequences, with about 15% found just once. The length of the CDR3 is 15 residues. With 4 bases removed from V and 5 bases from J, the gap between germline ends came to 15 bases. Germline values: CDR1 MNHEY, CDR2 SMNVEV (reference sequence). The gene calls are TRBV27 and TRBJ1-5, with TRBD1 as a possible D gene (6 bases). This receptor was obtained from a woman aged 30 to 39 with Graves' ophthalmopathy. Sequenced: blood. The DNA for the CDR3 is TGTGCCAGCAGTTCGTGGACAGCTTCCCATCAGCCCCAGCATTTT. Translating it yields CASSSWTASHQPQHF.